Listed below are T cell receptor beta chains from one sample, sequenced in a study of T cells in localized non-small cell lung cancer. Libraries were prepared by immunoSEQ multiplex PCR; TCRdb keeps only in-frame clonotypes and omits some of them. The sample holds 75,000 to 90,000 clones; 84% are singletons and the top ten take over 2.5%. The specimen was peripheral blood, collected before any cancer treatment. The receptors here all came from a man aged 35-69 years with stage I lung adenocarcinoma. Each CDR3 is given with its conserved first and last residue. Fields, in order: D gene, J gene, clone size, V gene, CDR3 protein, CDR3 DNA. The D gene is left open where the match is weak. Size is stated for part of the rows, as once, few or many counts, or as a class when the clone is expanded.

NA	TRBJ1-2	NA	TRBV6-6	CASSSRDGGYTF	TGTGCCAGCAGTTCCCGGGACGGCGGCTACACCTTC
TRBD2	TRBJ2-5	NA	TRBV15	CATSGFAGVQETQYF	TGTGCCACCAGCGGATTCGCGGGGGTCCAAGAGACCCAGTACTTC
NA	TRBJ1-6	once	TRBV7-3	CASSFGGRTPLHF	TGTGCCAGCAGCTTCGGCGGACGAACACCCCTCCACTTT
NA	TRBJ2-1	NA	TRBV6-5	CASSRGQSGNEQFF	TGTGCCAGCAGTCGAGGACAGTCTGGGAATGAGCAGTTCTTC
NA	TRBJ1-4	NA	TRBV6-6	CASTTQGFGKLFF	TGTGCCAGCACCACGCAGGGTTTCGGAAAACTGTTTTTT
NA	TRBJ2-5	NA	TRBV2	CASSEGDAETQYF	TGTGCCAGCAGCGAGGGGGATGCAGAGACCCAGTACTTC
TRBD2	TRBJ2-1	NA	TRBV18	CASSPPGLAGIGNNEQFF	TGTGCCAGCTCACCACCGGGACTAGCGGGGATTGGGAACAATGAGCAGTTCTTC
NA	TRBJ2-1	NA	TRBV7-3	CASSLSGALYNEQFF	TGTGCCAGCAGCTTATCAGGGGCCCTTTACAATGAGCAGTTCTTC
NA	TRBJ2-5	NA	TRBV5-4	CASSLRRVQETQYF	TGTGCCAGCAGCTTGCGGCGAGTCCAAGAGACCCAGTACTTC
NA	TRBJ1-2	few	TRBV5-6	CASSPPGPRYGYTF	TGTGCCAGCAGCCCTCCCGGGCCTAGGTATGGCTACACCTTC